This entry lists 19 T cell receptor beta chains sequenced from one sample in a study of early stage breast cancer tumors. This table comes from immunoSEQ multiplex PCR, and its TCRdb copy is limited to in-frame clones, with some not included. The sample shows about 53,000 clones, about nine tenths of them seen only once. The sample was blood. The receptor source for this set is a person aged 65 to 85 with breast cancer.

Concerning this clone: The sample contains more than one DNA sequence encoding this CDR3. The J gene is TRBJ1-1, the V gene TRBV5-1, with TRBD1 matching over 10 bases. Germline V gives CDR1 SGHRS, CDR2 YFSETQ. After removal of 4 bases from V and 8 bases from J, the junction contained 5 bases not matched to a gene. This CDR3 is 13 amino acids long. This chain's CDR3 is CASSPGTGEEAFF. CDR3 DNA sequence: TGCGCCAGCAGCCCCGGGACAGGGGAAGAAGCTTTCTTT. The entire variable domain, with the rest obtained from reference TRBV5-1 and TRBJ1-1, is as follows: KAGVTQTPRYLIKTRGQQVTLSCSPISGHRSVSWYQQTPGQGLQFLFEYFSETQRNKGNFPGRFSGRQFSNSRSEMNVSTLELGDSALYLCASSPGTGEEAFFGQGTRLTVV.

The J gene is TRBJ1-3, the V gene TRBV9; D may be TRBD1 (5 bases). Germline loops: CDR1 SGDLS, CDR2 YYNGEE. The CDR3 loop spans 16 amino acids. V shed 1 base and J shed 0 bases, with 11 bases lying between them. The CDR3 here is CASSVLGTLSGNTIYF. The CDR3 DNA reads TGTGCCAGCAGCGTACTGGGGACTCTCTCTGGAAACACCATATATTTT. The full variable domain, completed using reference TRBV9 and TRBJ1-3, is DSGVTQTPKHLITATGQRVTLRCSPRSGDLSVYWYQQSLDQGLQFLIQYYNGEERAKGNILERFSAQQFPDLHSELNLSSLELGDSALYFCASSVLGTLSGNTIYFGEGSWLTVV.

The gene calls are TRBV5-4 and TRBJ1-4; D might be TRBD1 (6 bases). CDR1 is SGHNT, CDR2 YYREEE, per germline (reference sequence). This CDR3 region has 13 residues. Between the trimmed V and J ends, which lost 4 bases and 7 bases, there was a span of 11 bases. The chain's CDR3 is CASSPRDTEKLFF. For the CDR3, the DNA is TGTGCCAGCAGCCCCCGGGACACTGAAAAACTGTTTTTT. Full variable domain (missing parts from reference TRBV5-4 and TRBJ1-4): ETGVTQSPTHLIKTRGQQVTLRCSSQSGHNTVSWYQQALGQGPQFIFQYYREEENGRGNFPPRFSGLQFPNYSSELNVNALELDDSALYLCASSPRDTEKLFFGSGTQLSVL.

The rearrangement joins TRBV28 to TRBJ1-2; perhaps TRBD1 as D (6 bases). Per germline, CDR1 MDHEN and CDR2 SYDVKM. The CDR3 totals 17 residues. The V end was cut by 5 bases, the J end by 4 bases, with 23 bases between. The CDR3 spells CASSPPRDISRAYGYTF. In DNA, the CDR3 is TGTGCCAGCAGTCCACCTCGGGACATCTCGCGGGCCTATGGCTACACCTTC.

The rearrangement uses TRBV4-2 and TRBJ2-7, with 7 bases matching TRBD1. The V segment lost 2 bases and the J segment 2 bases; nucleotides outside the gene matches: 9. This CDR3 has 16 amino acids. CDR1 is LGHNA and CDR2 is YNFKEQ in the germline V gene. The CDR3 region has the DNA TGTGCCAGCAGCCAAATGAGAGGGACAGCAGCCTACGAGCAGTACTTC. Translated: CASSQMRGTAAYEQYF.

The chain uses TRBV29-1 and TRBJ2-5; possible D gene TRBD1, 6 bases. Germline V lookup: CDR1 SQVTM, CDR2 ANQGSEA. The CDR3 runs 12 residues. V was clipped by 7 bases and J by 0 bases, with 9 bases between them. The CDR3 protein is CSAGTYQETQYF. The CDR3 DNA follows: TGCAGCGCTGGGACATACCAAGAGACCCAGTACTTC.

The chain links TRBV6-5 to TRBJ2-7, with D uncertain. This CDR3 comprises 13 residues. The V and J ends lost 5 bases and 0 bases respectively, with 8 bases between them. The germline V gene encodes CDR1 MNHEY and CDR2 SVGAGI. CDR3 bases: TGTGCCAGCAGTCCCTATAGCTCCTACGAGCAGTACTTC. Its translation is CASSPYSSYEQYF.

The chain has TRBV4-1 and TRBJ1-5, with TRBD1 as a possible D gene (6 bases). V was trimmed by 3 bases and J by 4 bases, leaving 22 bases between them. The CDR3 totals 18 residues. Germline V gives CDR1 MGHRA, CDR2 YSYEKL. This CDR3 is CASSHNYQGPSLNQPQHF. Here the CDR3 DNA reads TGCGCCAGCAGCCATAACTATCAGGGGCCCTCTTTAAATCAGCCCCAGCATTTT.

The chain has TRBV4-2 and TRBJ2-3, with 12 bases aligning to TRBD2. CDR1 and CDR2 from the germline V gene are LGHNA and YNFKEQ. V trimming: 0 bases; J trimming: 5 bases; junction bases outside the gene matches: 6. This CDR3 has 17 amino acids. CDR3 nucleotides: TGTGCCAGCAGCCAAGAGGTGACTAGCGGGGGCCGAGATACGCAGTATTTT. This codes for CASSQEVTSGGRDTQYF.

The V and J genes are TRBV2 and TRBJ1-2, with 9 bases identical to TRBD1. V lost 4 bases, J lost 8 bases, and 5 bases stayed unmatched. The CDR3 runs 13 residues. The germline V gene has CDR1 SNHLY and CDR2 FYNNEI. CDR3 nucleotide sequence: TGTGCCAGCAGTGGGGACAGGGAGGGGGGCTACACCTTC. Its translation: CASSGDREGGYTF. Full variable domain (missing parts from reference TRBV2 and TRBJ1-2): EPEVTQTPSHQVTQMGQEVILRCVPISNHLYFYWYRQILGQKVEFLVSFYNNEISEKSEIFDDQFSVERPDGSNFTLKIRSTKLEDSAMYFCASSGDREGGYTFGSGTRLTVV.

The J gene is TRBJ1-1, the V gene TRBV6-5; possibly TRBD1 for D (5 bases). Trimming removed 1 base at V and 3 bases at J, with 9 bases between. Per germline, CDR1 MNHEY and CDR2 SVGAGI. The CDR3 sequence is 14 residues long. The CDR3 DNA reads TGTGCCAGCAGTTACTTGGTAGGGGACACTGAAGCTTTCTTT. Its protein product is CASSYLVGDTEAFF.

The CDR3, as DNA: TGCGCCAGCAGCCCACATCCGGCCCAGGCGCTAGGGGATGAGCAGTTCTTC. This translates into CASSPHPAQALGDEQFF. The V call is TRBV4-1, the J call TRBJ2-1, with a possible D match to TRBD1 (5 bases). Per germline, CDR1 MGHRA and CDR2 YSYEKL. V gave up 4 bases and J gave up 8 bases, with 24 bases separating them. The CDR3 has 17 residues.

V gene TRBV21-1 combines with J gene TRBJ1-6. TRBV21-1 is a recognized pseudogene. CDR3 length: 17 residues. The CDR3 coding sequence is TGTGCCAGCAGCAAAGCGCTCGGGGGGGCATATAATTCACCCCTCCACTTT. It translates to CASSKALGGAYNSPLHF.

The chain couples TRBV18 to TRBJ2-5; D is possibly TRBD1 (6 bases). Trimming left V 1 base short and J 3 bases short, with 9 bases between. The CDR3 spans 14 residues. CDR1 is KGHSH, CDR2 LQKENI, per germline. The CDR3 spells CASSPQAGEETQYF. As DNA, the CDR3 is TGTGCCAGCTCACCACAGGCAGGGGAAGAGACCCAGTACTTC.

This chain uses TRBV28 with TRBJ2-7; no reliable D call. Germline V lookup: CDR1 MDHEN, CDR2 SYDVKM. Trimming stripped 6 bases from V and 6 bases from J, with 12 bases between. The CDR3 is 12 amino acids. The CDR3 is CASSLSFGEQYF. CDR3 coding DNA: TGTGCCAGCAGCCTGAGCTTCGGCGAGCAGTACTTC.

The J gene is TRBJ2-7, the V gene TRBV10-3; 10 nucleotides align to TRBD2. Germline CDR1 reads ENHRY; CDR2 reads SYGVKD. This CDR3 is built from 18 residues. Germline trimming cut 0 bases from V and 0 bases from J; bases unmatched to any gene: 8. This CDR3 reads CAISESRLAGDDSYEQYF. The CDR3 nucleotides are TGTGCCATCAGTGAGTCAAGGCTAGCGGGGGATGACTCCTACGAGCAGTACTTC.

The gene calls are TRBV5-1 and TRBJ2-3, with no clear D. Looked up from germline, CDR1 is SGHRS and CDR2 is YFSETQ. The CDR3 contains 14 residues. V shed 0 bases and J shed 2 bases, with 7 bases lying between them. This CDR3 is CASSLEATTDTQYF. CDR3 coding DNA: TGCGCCAGCAGCTTGGAAGCCACCACAGATACGCAGTATTTT.

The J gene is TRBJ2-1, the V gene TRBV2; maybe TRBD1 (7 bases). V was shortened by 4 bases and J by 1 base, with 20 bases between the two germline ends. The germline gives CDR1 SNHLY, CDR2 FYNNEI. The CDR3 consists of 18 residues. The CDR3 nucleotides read TGTGCCAGCAGTGCCCAAGACAGGGAGGTCCAATCCTACAATGAGCAGTTCTTC. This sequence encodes CASSAQDREVQSYNEQFF. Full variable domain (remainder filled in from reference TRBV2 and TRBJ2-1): EPEVTQTPSHQVTQMGQEVILRCVPISNHLYFYWYRQILGQKVEFLVSFYNNEISEKSEIFDDQFSVERPDGSNFTLKIRSTKLEDSAMYFCASSAQDREVQSYNEQFFGPGTRLTVL.

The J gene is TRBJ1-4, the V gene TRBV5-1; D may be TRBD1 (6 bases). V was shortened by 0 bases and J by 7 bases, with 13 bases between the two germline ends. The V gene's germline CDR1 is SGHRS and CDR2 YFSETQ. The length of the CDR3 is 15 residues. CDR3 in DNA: TGCGCCAGCAGCTTGGAGGGGGGGCTTGCTGAAAAACTGTTTTTT. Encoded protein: CASSLEGGLAEKLFF. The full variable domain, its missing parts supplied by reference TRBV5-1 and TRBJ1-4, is KAGVTQTPRYLIKTRGQQVTLSCSPISGHRSVSWYQQTPGQGLQFLFEYFSETQRNKGNFPGRFSGRQFSNSRSEMNVSTLELGDSALYLCASSLEGGLAEKLFFGSGTQLSVL.